This T cell receptor (beta chain) was identified in a study of cytomegalovirus exposure and HLA in healthy donors. The study's findings and limits: Later, TCR association rates were found to vary by HLA locus, highest for DRB1 and lowest for HLA-C. Later, an analysis showed that TCR beta chains associated with HLA were more clonally expanded than others that were equally common. Follow-up analysis seemed to connect common viral pathogens with several of the most significant clusters identified.

Researchers ran the PCR with 60 Vbeta and 13 Jbeta primers. Only in-frame clones appear in the TCRdb table, and some are missing; sequencing was by immunoSEQ multiplex PCR. In the table there are 45,000 to 70,000 clones, over 80% of which are singletons. Donors were nominally healthy when sampled, though unrecorded immune exposures were likely. Concerning this clone itself: Antigen: not known.

The germline V gene encodes CDR1 MNHEY and CDR2 SMNVEV (reference sequence). This CDR3 has 15 amino acids. V was shortened by 6 bases and J by 0 bases, with 12 bases between the two germline ends. This receptor was identified in a man aged 25 to 40 in good health and CMV-seronegative. The chain couples TRBV27 to TRBJ2-1; D remains unclear. Material for sequencing was PBMCs. The CDR3 region has the DNA TGTGCCAGCAGAATTTCGATCGGCTCCTACAATGAGCAGTTCTTC. Translated, it gives CASRISIGSYNEQFF.